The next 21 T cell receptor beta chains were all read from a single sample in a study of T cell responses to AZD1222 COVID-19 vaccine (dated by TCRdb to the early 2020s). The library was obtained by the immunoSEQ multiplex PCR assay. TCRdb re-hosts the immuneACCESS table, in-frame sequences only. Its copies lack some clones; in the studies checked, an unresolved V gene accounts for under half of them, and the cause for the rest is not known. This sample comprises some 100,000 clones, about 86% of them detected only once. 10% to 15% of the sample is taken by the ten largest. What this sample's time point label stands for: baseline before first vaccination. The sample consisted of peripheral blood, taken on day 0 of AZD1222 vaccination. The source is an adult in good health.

The CDR3 region is CASSMWTGNHTF. CDR3 in DNA: TGTGCCAGTAGTATGTGGACAGGGAATCACACCTTC. This rearrangement joins TRBV19 to TRBJ1-2, with TRBD1 matching over 8 bases. With V trimmed by 3 bases and J by 12 bases, 6 bases remained unmatched. Per the germline V gene, CDR1 is LNHDA and CDR2 is SQIVND (reference sequence). This CDR3 comprises 12 residues.

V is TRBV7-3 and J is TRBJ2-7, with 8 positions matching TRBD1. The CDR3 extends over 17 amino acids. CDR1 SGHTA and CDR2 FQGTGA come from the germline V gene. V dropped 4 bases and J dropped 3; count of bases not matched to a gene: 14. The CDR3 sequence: CASSSAAARDRNYEQYF. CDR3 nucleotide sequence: TGTGCCAGCAGCTCAGCAGCAGCCCGGGACAGGAACTACGAGCAGTACTTC.

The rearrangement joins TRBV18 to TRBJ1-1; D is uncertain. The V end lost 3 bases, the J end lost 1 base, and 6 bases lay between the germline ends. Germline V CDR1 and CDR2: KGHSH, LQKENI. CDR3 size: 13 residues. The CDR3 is CASSPRENTEAFF. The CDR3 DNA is TGTGCCAGCTCACCGCGAGAGAACACTGAAGCTTTCTTT. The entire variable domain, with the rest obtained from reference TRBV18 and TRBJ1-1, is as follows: NAGVMQNPRHLVRRRGQEARLRCSPMKGHSHVYWYRQLPEEGLKFMVYLQKENIIDESGMPKERFSAEFPKEGPSILRIQQVVRGDSAAYFCASSPRENTEAFFGQGTRLTVV.

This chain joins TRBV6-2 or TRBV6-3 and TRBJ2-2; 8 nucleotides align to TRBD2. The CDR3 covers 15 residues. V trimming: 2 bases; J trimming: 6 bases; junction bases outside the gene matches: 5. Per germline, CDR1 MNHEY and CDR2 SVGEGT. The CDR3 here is CASSYRRGAPGELFF. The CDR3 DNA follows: TGTGCCAGCAGTTACAGGCGGGGGGCCCCCGGGGAGCTGTTTTTT.

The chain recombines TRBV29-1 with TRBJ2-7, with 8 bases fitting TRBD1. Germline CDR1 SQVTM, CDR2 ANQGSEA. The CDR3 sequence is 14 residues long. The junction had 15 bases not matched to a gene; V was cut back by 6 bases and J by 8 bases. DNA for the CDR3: TGCAGCGTCGGAGCCCGGGACAGGACCTTTAAGCAGTACTTC. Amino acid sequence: CSVGARDRTFKQYF.

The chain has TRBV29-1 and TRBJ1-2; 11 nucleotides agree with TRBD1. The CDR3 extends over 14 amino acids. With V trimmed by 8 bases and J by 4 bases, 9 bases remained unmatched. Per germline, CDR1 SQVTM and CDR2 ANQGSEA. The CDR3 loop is CSSATGTGGYGYTF. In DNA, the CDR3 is TGCAGCTCGGCCACCGGGACAGGGGGCTATGGCTACACCTTC.

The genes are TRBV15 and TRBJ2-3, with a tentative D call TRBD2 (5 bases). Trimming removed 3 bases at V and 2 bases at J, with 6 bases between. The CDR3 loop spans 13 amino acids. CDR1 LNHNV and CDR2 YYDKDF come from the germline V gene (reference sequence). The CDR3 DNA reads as TGTGCCACCAGCAGGACTATCACAGATACGCAGTATTTT. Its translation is CATSRTITDTQYF.

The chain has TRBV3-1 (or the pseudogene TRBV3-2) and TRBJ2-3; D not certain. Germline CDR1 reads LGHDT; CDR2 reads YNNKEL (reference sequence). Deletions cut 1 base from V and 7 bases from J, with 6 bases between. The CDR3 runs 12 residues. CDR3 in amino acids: CASSQGAHTQYF. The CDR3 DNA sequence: TGTGCCAGCAGCCAAGGGGCTCATACGCAGTATTTT.

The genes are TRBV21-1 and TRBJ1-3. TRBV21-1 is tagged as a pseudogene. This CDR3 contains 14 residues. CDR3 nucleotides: TGTGCCAGCATCGGGGGGGGAGGTAGAAACACCATATATTTT. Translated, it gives CASIGGGGRNTIYF.

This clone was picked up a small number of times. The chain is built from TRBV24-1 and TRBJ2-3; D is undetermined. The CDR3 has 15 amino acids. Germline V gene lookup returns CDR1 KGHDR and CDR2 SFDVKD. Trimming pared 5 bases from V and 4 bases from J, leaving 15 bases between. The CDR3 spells CATSARSNRADTQYF. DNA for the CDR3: TGTGCCACCAGTGCTCGGAGCAATAGGGCAGATACGCAGTATTTT.

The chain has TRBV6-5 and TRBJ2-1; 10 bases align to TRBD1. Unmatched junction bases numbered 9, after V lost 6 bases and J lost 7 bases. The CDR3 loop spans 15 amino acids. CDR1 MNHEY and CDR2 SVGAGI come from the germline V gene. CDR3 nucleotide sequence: TGTGCCAGCAGGCCAAGACAGGGGGCATTAAATGAGCAGTTCTTC. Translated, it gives CASRPRQGALNEQFF.

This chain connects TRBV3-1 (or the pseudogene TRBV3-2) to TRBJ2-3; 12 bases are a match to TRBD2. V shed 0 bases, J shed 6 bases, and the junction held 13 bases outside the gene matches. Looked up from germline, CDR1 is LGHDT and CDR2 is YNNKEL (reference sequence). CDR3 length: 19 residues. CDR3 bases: TGTGCCAGCAGCCAAGAATGGGGGACTAGCGGGCTACTTGACGATACGCAGTATTTT. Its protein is CASSQEWGTSGLLDDTQYF.

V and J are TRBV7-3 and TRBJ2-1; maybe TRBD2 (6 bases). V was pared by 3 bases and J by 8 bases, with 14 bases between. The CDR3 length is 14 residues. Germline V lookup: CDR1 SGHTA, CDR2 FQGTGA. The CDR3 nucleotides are TGTGCCAGCAGCTTGGAGGGAAATAAGGATGAGCAGTTCTTC. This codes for CASSLEGNKDEQFF.

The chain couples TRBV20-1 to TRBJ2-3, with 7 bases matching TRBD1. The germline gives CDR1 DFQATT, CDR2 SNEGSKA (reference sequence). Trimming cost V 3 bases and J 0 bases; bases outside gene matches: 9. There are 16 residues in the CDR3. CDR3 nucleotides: TGCAGTGCTAGTCCCCCCCAGGGACAGAGCACAGATACGCAGTATTTT. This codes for CSASPPQGQSTDTQYF.

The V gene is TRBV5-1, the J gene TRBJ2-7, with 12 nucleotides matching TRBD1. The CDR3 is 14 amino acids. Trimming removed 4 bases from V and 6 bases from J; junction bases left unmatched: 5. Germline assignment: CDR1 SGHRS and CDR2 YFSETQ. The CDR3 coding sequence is TGCGCCAGCAGCCCGGGACAGGGGGCCCTCGAGCAGTACTTC. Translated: CASSPGQGALEQYF. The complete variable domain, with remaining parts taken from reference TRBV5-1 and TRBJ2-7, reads KAGVTQTPRYLIKTRGQQVTLSCSPISGHRSVSWYQQTPGQGLQFLFEYFSETQRNKGNFPGRFSGRQFSNSRSEMNVSTLELGDSALYLCASSPGQGALEQYFGPGTRLTVT.

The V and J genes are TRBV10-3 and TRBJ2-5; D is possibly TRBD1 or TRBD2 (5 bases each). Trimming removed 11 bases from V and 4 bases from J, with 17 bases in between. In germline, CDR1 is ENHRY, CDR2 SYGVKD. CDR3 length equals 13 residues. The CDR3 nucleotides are TGTGCCCTAACCGGGACCCCCTTAGAGACCCAGTACTTC. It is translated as CALTGTPLETQYF.

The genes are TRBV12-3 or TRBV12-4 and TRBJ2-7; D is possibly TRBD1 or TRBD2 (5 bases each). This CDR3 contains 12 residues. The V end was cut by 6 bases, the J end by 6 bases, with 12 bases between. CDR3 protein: CASRIQAGEQYF. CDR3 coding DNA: TGTGCCAGCAGAATACAGGCGGGCGAGCAGTACTTC.

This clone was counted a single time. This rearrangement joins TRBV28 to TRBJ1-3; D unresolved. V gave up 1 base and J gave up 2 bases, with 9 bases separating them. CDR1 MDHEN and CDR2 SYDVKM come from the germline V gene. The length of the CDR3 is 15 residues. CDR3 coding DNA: TGTGCCAGCAGTTTATTTCCAGGTACTGGAAACACCATATATTTT. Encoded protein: CASSLFPGTGNTIYF.

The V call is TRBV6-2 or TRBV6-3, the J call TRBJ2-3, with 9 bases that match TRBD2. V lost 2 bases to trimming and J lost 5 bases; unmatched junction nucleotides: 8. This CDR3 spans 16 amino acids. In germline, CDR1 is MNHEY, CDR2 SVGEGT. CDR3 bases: TGTGCCAGCAGTTACCGTGCTAGCGGGATTGGAGATACGCAGTATTTT. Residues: CASSYRASGIGDTQYF.

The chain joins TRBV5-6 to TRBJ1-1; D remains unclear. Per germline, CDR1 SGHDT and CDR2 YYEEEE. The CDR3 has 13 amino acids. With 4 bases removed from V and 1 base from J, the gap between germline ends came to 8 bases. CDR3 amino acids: CASSPTQNTEAFF. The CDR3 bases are TGTGCCAGCAGCCCGACACAGAACACTGAAGCTTTCTTT. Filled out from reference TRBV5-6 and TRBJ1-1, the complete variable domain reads DAGVTQSPTHLIKTRGQQVTLRCSPKSGHDTVSWYQQALGQGPQFIFQYYEEEERQRGNFPDRFSGHQFPNYSSELNVNALLLGDSALYLCASSPTQNTEAFFGQGTRLTVV.

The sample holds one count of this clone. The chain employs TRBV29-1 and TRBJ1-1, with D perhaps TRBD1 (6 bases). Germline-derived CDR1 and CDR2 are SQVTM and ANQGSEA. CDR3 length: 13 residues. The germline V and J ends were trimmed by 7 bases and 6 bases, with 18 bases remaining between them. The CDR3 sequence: CSAPRGGSAEAFF. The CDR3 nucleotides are TGCAGCGCTCCGAGAGGGGGGAGTGCTGAAGCTTTCTTT.